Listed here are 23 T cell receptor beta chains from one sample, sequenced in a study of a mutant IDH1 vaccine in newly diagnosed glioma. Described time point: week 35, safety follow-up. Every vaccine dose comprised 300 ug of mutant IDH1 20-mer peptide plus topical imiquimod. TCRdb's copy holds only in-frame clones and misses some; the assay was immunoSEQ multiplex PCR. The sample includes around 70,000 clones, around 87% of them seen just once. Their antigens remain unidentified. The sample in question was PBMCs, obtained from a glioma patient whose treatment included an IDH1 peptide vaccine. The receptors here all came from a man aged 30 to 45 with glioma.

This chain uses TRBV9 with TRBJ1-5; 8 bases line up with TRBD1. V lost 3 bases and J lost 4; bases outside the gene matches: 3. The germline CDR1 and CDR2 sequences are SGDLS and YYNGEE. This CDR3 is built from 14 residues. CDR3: CASSATGGNQPQHF. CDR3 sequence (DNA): TGTGCCAGCAGCGCAACAGGGGGGAATCAGCCCCAGCATTTT. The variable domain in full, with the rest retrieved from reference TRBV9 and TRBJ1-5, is DSGVTQTPKHLITATGQRVTLRCSPRSGDLSVYWYQQSLDQGLQFLIQYYNGEERAKGNILERFSAQQFPDLHSELNLSSLELGDSALYFCASSATGGNQPQHFGDGTRLSIL.

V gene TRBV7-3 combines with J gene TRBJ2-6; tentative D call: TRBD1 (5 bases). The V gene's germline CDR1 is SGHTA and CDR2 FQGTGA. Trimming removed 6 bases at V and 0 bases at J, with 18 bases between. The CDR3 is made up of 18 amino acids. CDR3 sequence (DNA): TGTGCCAGCAGTTCTCTCTCCCAGGGAAGCTCTGGGGCCAACGTCCTGACTTTC. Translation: CASSSLSQGSSGANVLTF. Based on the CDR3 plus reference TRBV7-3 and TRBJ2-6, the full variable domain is GAGVSQTPSNKVTEKGKYVELRCDPISGHTALYWYRQSLGQGPEFLIYFQGTGAADDSGLPNDRFFAVRPEGSVSTLKIQRTERGDSAVYLCASSSLSQGSSGANVLTFGAGSRLTVL.

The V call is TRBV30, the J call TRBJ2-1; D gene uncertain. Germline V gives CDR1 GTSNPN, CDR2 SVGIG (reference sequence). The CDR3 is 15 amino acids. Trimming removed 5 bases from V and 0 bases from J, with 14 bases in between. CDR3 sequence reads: CAWSGDQTSYNEQFF. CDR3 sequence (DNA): TGTGCCTGGTCGGGTGACCAAACCTCCTACAATGAGCAGTTCTTC.

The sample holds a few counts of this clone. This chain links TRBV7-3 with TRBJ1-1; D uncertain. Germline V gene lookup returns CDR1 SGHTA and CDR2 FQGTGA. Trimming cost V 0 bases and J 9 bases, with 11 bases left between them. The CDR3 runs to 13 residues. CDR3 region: CASSLTSSGQAFF. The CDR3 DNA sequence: TGTGCCAGCAGCTTAACGTCGTCAGGTCAAGCTTTCTTT.

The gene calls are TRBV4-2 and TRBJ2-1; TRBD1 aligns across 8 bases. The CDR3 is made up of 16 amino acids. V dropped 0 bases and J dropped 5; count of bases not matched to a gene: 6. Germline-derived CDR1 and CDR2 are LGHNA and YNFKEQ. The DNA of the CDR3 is TGTGCCAGCAGCCAAGATGGACAGGGTAGAAACAATGAGCAGTTCTTC. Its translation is CASSQDGQGRNNEQFF.

The CDR3 coding sequence is TGTGCCAGCAGCTGGGGACCCTTGAGGCAGCCCCAGCATTTT. Amino acid sequence: CASSWGPLRQPQHF. J is TRBJ1-5 and V is TRBV5-6, with D possibly being TRBD1 (5 bases). Germline CDR1 SGHDT, CDR2 YYEEEE. Trimming shortened V by 3 bases and J by 7 bases, and 14 bases separated the two germline ends. There are 14 residues in the CDR3. Complete variable domain (other parts from reference TRBV5-6 and TRBJ1-5): DAGVTQSPTHLIKTRGQQVTLRCSPKSGHDTVSWYQQALGQGPQFIFQYYEEEERQRGNFPDRFSGHQFPNYSSELNVNALLLGDSALYLCASSWGPLRQPQHFGDGTRLSIL.

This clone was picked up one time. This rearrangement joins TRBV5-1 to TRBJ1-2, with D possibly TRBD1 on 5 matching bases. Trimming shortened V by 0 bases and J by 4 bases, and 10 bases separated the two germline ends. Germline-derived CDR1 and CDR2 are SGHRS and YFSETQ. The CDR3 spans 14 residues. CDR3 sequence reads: CASSLDGHLYGYTF. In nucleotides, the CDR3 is TGCGCCAGCAGCTTGGACGGACACCTCTATGGCTACACCTTC.

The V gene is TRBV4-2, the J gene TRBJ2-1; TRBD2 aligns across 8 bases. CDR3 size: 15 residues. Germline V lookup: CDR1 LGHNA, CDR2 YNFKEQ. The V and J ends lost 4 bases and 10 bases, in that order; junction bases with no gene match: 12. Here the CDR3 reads CASSPSGSRLGEQFF. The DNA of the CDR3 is TGTGCCAGCAGCCCGAGCGGGAGCCGATTGGGGGAGCAGTTCTTC.

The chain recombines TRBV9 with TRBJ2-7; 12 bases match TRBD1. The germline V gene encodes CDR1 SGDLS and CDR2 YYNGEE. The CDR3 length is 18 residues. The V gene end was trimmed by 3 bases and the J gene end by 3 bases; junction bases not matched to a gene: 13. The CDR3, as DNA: TGTGCCAGCAGCGCTAGTTTCGGGACAGGGGGCACAGTCTACGAGCAGTACTTC. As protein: CASSASFGTGGTVYEQYF.

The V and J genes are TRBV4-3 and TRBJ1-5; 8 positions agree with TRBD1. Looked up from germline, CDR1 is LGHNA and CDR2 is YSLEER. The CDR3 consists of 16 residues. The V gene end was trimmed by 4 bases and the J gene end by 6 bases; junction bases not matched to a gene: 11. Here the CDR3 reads CASSPTTGADSQPQHF. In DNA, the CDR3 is TGCGCCAGCAGCCCGACGACAGGGGCCGACAGTCAGCCCCAGCATTTT.

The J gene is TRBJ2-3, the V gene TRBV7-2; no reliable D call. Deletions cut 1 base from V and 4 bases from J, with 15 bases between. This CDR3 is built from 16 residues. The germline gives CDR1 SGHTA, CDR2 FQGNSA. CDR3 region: CASSLVGGFGADTQYF. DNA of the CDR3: TGTGCCAGCAGCTTAGTTGGCGGTTTTGGTGCAGATACGCAGTATTTT. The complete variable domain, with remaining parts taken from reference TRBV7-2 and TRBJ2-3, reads GAGVSQSPSNKVTEKGKDVELRCDPISGHTALYWYRQSLGQGLEFLIYFQGNSAPDKSGLPSDRFSAERTGGSVSTLTIQRTQQEDSAVYLCASSLVGGFGADTQYFGPGTRLTVL.

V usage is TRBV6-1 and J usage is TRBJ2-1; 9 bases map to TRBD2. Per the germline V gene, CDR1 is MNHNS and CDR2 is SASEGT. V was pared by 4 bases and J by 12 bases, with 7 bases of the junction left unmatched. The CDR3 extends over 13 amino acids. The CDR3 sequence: CASSGDLAGWQFF. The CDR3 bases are TGTGCCAGCAGTGGGGATCTAGCGGGATGGCAGTTCTTC.

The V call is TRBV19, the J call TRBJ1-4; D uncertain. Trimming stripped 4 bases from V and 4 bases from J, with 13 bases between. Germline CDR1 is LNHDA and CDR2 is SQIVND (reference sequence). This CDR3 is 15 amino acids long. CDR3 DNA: TGTGCCAGTAGTACCTCAGGACGGTTTAATGAAAAACTGTTTTTT. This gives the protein CASSTSGRFNEKLFF.

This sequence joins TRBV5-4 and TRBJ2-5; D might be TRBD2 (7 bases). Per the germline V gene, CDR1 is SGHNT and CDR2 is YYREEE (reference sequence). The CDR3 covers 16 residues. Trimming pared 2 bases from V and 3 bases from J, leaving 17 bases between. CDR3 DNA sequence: TGTGCCAGCAGCTTAATAACAGGGCGGGGGAAAGAGACCCAGTACTTC. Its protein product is CASSLITGRGKETQYF.

CDR3 bases: TGTGCCAGCAGCCAGGGACTCGGTGAGGGCTACGAGCAGTACTTC. It is translated as CASSQGLGEGYEQYF. This chain links TRBV7-2 with TRBJ2-7, with D possibly matching TRBD2 (6 bases). The CDR3 has 15 amino acids. Germline-derived CDR1 and CDR2 are SGHTA and FQGNSA. Trimming cost V 5 bases and J 3 bases, with 17 bases left between them. The full variable domain, with the rest looked up from reference TRBV7-2 and TRBJ2-7, is GAGVSQSPSNKVTEKGKDVELRCDPISGHTALYWYRQSLGQGLEFLIYFQGNSAPDKSGLPSDRFSAERTGGSVSTLTIQRTQQEDSAVYLCASSQGLGEGYEQYFGPGTRLTVT.

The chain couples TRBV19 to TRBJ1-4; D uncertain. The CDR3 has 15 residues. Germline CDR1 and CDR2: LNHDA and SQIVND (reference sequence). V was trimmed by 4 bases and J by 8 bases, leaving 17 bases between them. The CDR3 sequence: CASSTQTAAVEKLFF. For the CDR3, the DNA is TGTGCCAGTAGTACCCAGACTGCGGCGGTCGAAAAACTGTTTTTT.

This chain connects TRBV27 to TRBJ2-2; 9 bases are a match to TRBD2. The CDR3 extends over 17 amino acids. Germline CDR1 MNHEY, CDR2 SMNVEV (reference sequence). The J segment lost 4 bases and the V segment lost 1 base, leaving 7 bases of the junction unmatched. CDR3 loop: CASSLFFPSGATGELFF. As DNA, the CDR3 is TGTGCCAGCAGTTTATTCTTCCCTAGCGGGGCCACCGGGGAGCTGTTTTTT.

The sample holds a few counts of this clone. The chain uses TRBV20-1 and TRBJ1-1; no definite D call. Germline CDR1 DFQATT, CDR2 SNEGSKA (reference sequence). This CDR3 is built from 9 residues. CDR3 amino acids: CRVGKRAFF. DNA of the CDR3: TGCAGAGTGGGTAAGAGGGCTTTCTTT.

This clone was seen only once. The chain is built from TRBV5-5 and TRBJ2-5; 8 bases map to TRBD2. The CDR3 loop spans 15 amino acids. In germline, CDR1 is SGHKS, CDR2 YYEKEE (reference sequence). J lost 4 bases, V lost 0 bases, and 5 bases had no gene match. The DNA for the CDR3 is TGTGCCAGCAGCTTGGCCGCGGGGGGCCGAGAGACCCAGTACTTC. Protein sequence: CASSLAAGGRETQYF.

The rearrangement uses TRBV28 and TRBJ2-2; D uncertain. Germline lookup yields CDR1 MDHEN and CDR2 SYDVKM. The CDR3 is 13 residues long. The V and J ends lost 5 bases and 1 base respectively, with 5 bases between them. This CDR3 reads CASSPQNTGELFF. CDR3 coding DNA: TGTGCCAGCAGTCCCCAGAACACCGGGGAGCTGTTTTTT.

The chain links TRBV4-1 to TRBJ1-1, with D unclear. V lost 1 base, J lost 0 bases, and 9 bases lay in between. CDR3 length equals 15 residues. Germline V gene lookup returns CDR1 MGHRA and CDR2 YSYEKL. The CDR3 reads CASSQVGQLNTEAFF. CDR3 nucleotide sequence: TGCGCCAGCAGCCAAGTTGGTCAGTTGAACACTGAAGCTTTCTTT.

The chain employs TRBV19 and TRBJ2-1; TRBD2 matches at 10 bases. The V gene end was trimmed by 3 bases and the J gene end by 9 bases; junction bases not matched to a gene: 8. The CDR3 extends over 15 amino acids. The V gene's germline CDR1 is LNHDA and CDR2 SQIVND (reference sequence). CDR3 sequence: CASSILAGGVGEQFF. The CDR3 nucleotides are TGTGCCAGTAGTATCTTAGCGGGGGGCGTGGGTGAGCAGTTCTTC.

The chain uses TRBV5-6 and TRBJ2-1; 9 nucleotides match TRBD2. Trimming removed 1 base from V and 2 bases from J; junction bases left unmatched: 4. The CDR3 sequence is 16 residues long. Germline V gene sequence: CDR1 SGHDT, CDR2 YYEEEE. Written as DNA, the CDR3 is TGTGCCAGCAGCTTGATGGGCGGGAGGGCCTACAATGAGCAGTTCTTC. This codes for CASSLMGGRAYNEQFF.